This TCR beta chain originates from a study of blood T cell repertoires in COVID-19. About the research overall: Material from acute and convalescent COVID-19 was sourced from the United States, Italy and Spain.

V lost 6 bases and J 2 bases, leaving 5 bases between the germline ends. This CDR3 is built from 12 residues. The germline V gene encodes CDR1 MDHEN and CDR2 SYDVKM. TCRdb's table, derived via immunoSEQ multiplex PCR, lists solely in-frame clones and lacks some. This repertoire shows about 130,000 clones, 86% found once; its top ten account for over 4.5%. Sequenced: peripheral blood. This receptor was identified in a human donor in a cohort sampled during active COVID-19. V is TRBV28 and J is TRBJ2-1, with D uncertain. CDR3 sequence reads: CASRRPYNEQFF. CDR3 coding DNA: TGTGCCAGCAGGCGCCCCTACAATGAGCAGTTCTTC.